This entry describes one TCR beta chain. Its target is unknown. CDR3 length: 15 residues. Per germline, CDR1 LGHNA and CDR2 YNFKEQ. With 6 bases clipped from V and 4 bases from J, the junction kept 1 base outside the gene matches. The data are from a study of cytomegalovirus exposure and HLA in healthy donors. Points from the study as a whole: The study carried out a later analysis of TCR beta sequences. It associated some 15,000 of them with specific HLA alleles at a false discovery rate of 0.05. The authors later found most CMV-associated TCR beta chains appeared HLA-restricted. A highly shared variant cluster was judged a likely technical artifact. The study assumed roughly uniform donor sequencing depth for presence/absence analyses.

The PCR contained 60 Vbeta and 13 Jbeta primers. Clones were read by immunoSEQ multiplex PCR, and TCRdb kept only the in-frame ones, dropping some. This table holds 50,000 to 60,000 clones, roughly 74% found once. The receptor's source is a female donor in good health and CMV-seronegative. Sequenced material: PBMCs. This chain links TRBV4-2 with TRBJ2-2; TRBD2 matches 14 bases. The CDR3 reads CASRTSGGVTGELFF. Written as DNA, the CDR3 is TGTGCCAGCAGGACTAGCGGGGGGGTCACCGGGGAGCTGTTTTTT.